These 11 T cell receptor beta chains share one sample of origin, sequenced in a study of OX40 agonist ivuxolimab in advanced cancers. TCRdb keeps only in-frame clones here, not all; method: immunoSEQ multiplex PCR. The table lists roughly 71,000 clones, approximately 88% of them singletons. This specimen was CD4+ or CD8+ T cells sorted from blood, taken in a trial of the OX40 agonist ivuxolimab. Receptor source: an adult with an advanced solid tumor such as melanoma, head and neck, liver or kidney cancer.

The genes are TRBV5-1 and TRBJ2-1; D uncertain. The CDR3 has 13 amino acids. V was clipped by 0 bases and J by 7 bases, with 8 bases between them. Germline CDR1 SGHRS, CDR2 YFSETQ. This CDR3 is CASSLGALNEQFF. The CDR3 region has the DNA TGCGCCAGCAGCTTGGGTGCCCTAAATGAGCAGTTCTTC.

The chain joins TRBV7-9 to TRBJ1-4, with D possibly matching TRBD1 (6 bases). Trimming stripped 2 bases from V and 7 bases from J, with 17 bases between. This CDR3 comprises 16 residues. Germline lookup yields CDR1 SEHNR and CDR2 FQNEAQ (reference sequence). Here the CDR3 reads CASSLLGGPEGEKLFF. The DNA of the CDR3 is TGTGCCAGCAGCTTATTGGGGGGGCCAGAGGGTGAAAAACTGTTTTTT. The variable domain in full, with the rest retrieved from reference TRBV7-9 and TRBJ1-4, is DTGVSQNPRHKITKRGQNVTFRCDPISEHNRLYWYRQTLGQGPEFLTYFQNEAQLEKSRLLSDRFSAERPKGSFSTLEIQRTEQGDSAMYLCASSLLGGPEGEKLFFGSGTQLSVL.

This CDR3 reads CASRPGLGHTEAFF. CDR3 nucleotides: TGTGCCAGTAGACCAGGGTTGGGGCACACTGAAGCTTTCTTT. The genes are TRBV5-8 and TRBJ1-1; maybe TRBD1 (5 bases). Germline CDR1 and CDR2: SGHTS and YDEGEE. CDR3 size: 14 residues. V was clipped by 8 bases and J by 3 bases, with 17 bases between them.

The chain has TRBV28 and TRBJ1-4, with D maybe TRBD1 (6 bases). The germline gives CDR1 MDHEN, CDR2 SYDVKM. The CDR3 consists of 14 residues. Trimming took off 6 bases at V and 3 bases at J, with 11 bases between the two ends. Here the CDR3 reads CASRTGTSNEKLFF. In DNA, the CDR3 is TGTGCCAGCAGAACCGGGACATCTAATGAAAAACTGTTTTTT.

This clone was observed once. The chain carries TRBV25-1 and TRBJ1-1; D may be TRBD1 (6 bases). CDR1 MGHDK and CDR2 SYGVNS come from the germline V gene. This CDR3 is built from 13 residues. The V gene lost 6 bases and the J gene lost 5 bases, with 13 bases spanning the gap. The CDR3 spells CASSWGGPTEAFF. CDR3 coding DNA: TGTGCCAGCAGCTGGGGGGGGCCAACTGAAGCTTTCTTT.

V usage is TRBV7-9 and J usage is TRBJ1-6; D gene ambiguous. Trimming removed 8 bases from V and 5 bases from J, with 10 bases in between. Germline lookup yields CDR1 SEHNR and CDR2 FQNEAQ (reference sequence). CDR3 length: 13 residues. CDR3 sequence: CASGLNDNSPLHF. Written as DNA, the CDR3 is TGTGCCAGCGGGCTGAATGATAATTCACCCCTCCACTTT.

The CDR3 nucleotides are TGTGCCGCCTCAACGGGGCCCAGAGACTATGGCTACACCTTC. Translated, it gives CAASTGPRDYGYTF. V gene TRBV6-1 combines with J gene TRBJ1-2, with a possible D match to TRBD1 (5 bases). The CDR3 sequence is 14 residues long. Trimming removed 11 bases from V and 3 bases from J, with 19 bases in between. Germline V gene lookup returns CDR1 MNHNS and CDR2 SASEGT.

The V call is TRBV7-9, the J call TRBJ2-2; D unclear. V lost 0 bases and J 7 bases, leaving 15 bases between the germline ends. This CDR3 contains 16 residues. CDR1 SEHNR and CDR2 FQNEAQ come from the germline V gene (reference sequence). The CDR3: CASSLASHSGRGELFF. The CDR3 nucleotides are TGTGCCAGCAGCTTAGCGTCCCATAGTGGACGCGGGGAGCTGTTTTTT.

V is TRBV7-6 and J is TRBJ1-3; TRBD1 aligns across 7 bases. The CDR3 runs to 17 residues. The germline V gene has CDR1 SGHVS and CDR2 FNYEAQ. The ends lost 0 bases at V and 4 bases at J; junction bases unmatched: 9. The CDR3 nucleotides read TGTGCCAGCAGCTTAGCCCCCCCCAGACAGGGAGGAAACACCATATATTTT. It encodes CASSLAPPRQGGNTIYF.

The J gene is TRBJ2-5, the V gene TRBV5-1, with 9 bases fitting TRBD2. V shed 4 bases, J shed 1 base, and the junction held 2 bases outside the gene matches. Germline-derived CDR1 and CDR2 are SGHRS and YFSETQ. CDR3 length: 14 residues. CDR3 in DNA: TGCGCCAGCAGCGCACTAGCGGGCCAAGAGACCCAGTACTTC. Protein sequence: CASSALAGQETQYF.

The V call is TRBV5-1, the J call TRBJ2-2, with no clear D. Germline V gene data show CDR1 as SGHRS and CDR2 as YFSETQ. The CDR3 is made up of 16 amino acids. With 4 bases removed from V and 4 bases from J, the gap between germline ends came to 17 bases. The CDR3 DNA reads TGCGCCAGCAGCAGGAGCCCGGGCCTCAGCACCGGGGAGCTGTTTTTT. This gives the protein CASSRSPGLSTGELFF.